This T cell receptor (beta chain) was sequenced during a study of T cell responses to AZD1222 COVID-19 vaccine. Whole-study findings and limits: Mapped onto spike, vaccine-associated CD4 TCRs spanned it and were dominant at 160-218 and 743-854. Spike-specific TCRs gained breadth and depth after people received two AZD1222 doses.

Only in-frame clones appear in the TCRdb table, and some are missing; sequencing was by immunoSEQ multiplex PCR. The sample includes around 160,000 clones, about 91% seen only once; the top ten take about 1.5%. Points on this clone: The antigen is unknown.

The CDR3 spans 14 residues. Germline CDR1 is SGHRS and CDR2 is YFSETQ. Trimming shortened V by 1 base and J by 5 bases, and 9 bases separated the two germline ends. This clonotype was obtained from an adult who received the AZD1222 COVID-19 vaccine. This sample comprised peripheral blood, obtained 28 days after the second AZD1222 dose. The V and J genes are TRBV5-1 and TRBJ1-4; D is unresolved. The CDR3 loop is CASSLWSLNEKLFF. The CDR3 DNA follows: TGCGCCAGCAGCTTGTGGAGCTTAAATGAAAAACTGTTTTTT. The whole variable domain, filled in from reference TRBV5-1 and TRBJ1-4, reads KAGVTQTPRYLIKTRGQQVTLSCSPISGHRSVSWYQQTPGQGLQFLFEYFSETQRNKGNFPGRFSGRQFSNSRSEMNVSTLELGDSALYLCASSLWSLNEKLFFGSGTQLSVL.